One and the same sample provided the 21 T cell receptor beta chains below, sequenced in a study of cytomegalovirus exposure and HLA in healthy donors. Vbeta (60) and Jbeta (13) primers were used in the PCR. Repertoires were generated with immunoSEQ multiplex PCR, while TCRdb's copy carries only in-frame clones and drops some. The sample yields about 150,000 clones, over 65% seen once. Sequenced input: PBMCs. These receptors were collected from a woman between 35 and 50 years old in good health and CMV-seronegative.

The chain links TRBV29-1 to TRBJ1-1; a possible D gene is TRBD1 (5 bases). Germline assignment: CDR1 SQVTM and CDR2 ANQGSEA. The V gene lost 3 bases and the J gene lost 3 bases, with 8 bases spanning the gap. The CDR3 runs 12 residues. The CDR3 loop reads CSVDRVDTEAFF. CDR3 coding DNA: TGCAGCGTTGACAGGGTGGACACTGAAGCTTTCTTT.

The rearrangement uses TRBV28 and TRBJ1-4, with D unresolved. Trimming cost V 1 base and J 0 bases, with 9 bases left between them. Germline lookup yields CDR1 MDHEN and CDR2 SYDVKM. CDR3 length: 16 residues. The CDR3 DNA reads TGTGCCAGCAGTTTATCCGTCTACGCAACTAATGAAAAACTGTTTTTT. Residues: CASSLSVYATNEKLFF. The full variable domain, completed using reference TRBV28 and TRBJ1-4, is DVKVTQSSRYLVKRTGEKVFLECVQDMDHENMFWYRQDPGLGLRLIYFSYDVKMKEKGDIPEGYSVSREKKERFSLILESASTNQTSMYLCASSLSVYATNEKLFFGSGTQLSVL.

The V and J genes are TRBV29-1 and TRBJ2-1; 10 bases agree with TRBD1. The CDR3 has 15 residues. J lost 4 bases, V lost 8 bases, and 11 bases had no gene match. Germline V CDR1 and CDR2: SQVTM, ANQGSEA. CDR3 in amino acids: CSFLQGTGAYNEQFF. The CDR3 DNA reads TGCAGCTTCCTCCAAGGGACAGGGGCGTACAATGAGCAGTTCTTC.

The V call is TRBV5-5, the J call TRBJ2-5, with D unclear. Germline V lookup: CDR1 SGHKS, CDR2 YYEKEE (reference sequence). The CDR3 sequence is 16 residues long. V dropped 1 base and J dropped 2 bases, with 15 bases sitting between them. DNA of the CDR3: TGTGCCAGCAGCTTGTTCGTAAGAAGCCTACAAGAGACCCAGTACTTC. Its translation: CASSLFVRSLQETQYF.

In its sample, this clone was seen a few times. At one end the junction does not follow the germline gene, possibly because of a read error. This chain links TRBV9 with TRBJ1-2; no clear D gene. This CDR3 has 12 amino acids. Looked up from germline, CDR1 is SGDLS and CDR2 is YYNGEE. The CDR3 DNA is TGTGCCAGCAGCGTTCCCCCGAGCGCAGTCAGCTTC. This codes for CASSVPPSAVSF.

This clone was observed a single time. CDR3 sequence: CASSRQGVGTEAFF. As DNA, the CDR3 is TGTGCCAGCAGCAGACAGGGCGTGGGGACTGAAGCTTTCTTT. The chain couples TRBV6-1 to TRBJ1-1; TRBD1 agrees at 7 bases. Losses at the gene ends were 6 bases for V and 5 bases for J; bases not matched to a gene: 9. Germline V CDR1 and CDR2: MNHNS, SASEGT. The CDR3 covers 14 residues.

The chain has TRBV6-5 and TRBJ2-7, with a possible D match to TRBD2 (6 bases). V was pared by 8 bases and J by 4 bases, with 12 bases between. The germline V gene has CDR1 MNHEY and CDR2 SVGAGI. The length of the CDR3 is 12 residues. This CDR3 is CASSTSGYEQYF. CDR3 DNA: TGTGCCAGCTCCACCAGCGGGTACGAGCAGTACTTC.

V gene TRBV19 combines with J gene TRBJ1-5; no clear D gene. Trimming left V 1 base short and J 2 bases short, with 6 bases between. CDR3 length: 14 amino acids. Germline values: CDR1 LNHDA, CDR2 SQIVND (reference sequence). CDR3 coding DNA: TGTGCCAGTAGTATAGCCGGGGGCAATCAGCCCCAGCATTTT. Its protein is CASSIAGGNQPQHF.

This chain uses TRBV6-5 with TRBJ2-7; 7 positions agree with TRBD1. The germline CDR1 and CDR2 sequences are MNHEY and SVGAGI. With 3 bases clipped from V and 10 bases from J, the junction kept 9 bases outside the gene matches. The CDR3 covers 13 residues. CDR3 residues: CASSYTGASGQYF. The CDR3 DNA reads as TGTGCCAGCAGTTATACAGGGGCATCCGGACAGTACTTC.

The CDR3 region is CASSLPGSGENTIYF. CDR3 nucleotides: TGTGCCAGCAGCCTTCCAGGATCCGGGGAGAACACCATATATTTT. V usage is TRBV28 and J usage is TRBJ1-3; D not certain. The germline V gene encodes CDR1 MDHEN and CDR2 SYDVKM. V was clipped by 6 bases and J by 7 bases, with 19 bases between them. The CDR3 length is 15 residues.

The chain recombines TRBV28 with TRBJ2-2; 8 bases are shared with TRBD1. V lost 3 bases and J lost 5; bases outside the gene matches: 8. CDR3 size: 16 residues. Per germline, CDR1 MDHEN and CDR2 SYDVKM. The DNA of the CDR3 is TGTGCCAGCAGTTTTCTCAGGGGGCGGAAAACCGGGGAGCTGTTTTTT. It specifies CASSFLRGRKTGELFF.

This clone has only a few counts. This chain joins TRBV4-1 and TRBJ2-7, with TRBD2 identical over 12 bases. From germline, CDR1 is MGHRA and CDR2 YSYEKL. V shed 2 bases, J shed 0 bases, and the junction held 8 bases outside the gene matches. The CDR3 is 18 amino acids. The CDR3 coding sequence is TGCGCCAGCAGCCAAAAACTAGCGGGGGGACTTAGCTCCTACGAGCAGTACTTC. Translated: CASSQKLAGGLSSYEQYF.

The chain recombines TRBV7-8 with TRBJ1-1; a weak D match, TRBD1 (5 bases). From germline, CDR1 is SGHVS and CDR2 FQNEAQ. This CDR3 comprises 14 residues. V was clipped by 1 base and J by 0 bases, with 6 bases between them. The CDR3 here is CASSLVGVNTEAFF. DNA for the CDR3: TGTGCCAGCAGCTTAGTAGGGGTGAACACTGAAGCTTTCTTT.

The J gene is TRBJ2-4, the V gene TRBV10-3; D perhaps matches TRBD1 (7 bases). Germline lookup yields CDR1 ENHRY and CDR2 SYGVKD. Trimming removed 3 bases at V and 5 bases at J, with 17 bases between. This CDR3 region has 16 residues. Here the CDR3 reads CAISDGGQRGENIQYF. The CDR3 DNA reads as TGTGCCATCAGTGATGGGGGACAGCGCGGGGAAAACATTCAGTACTTC.

This rearrangement joins TRBV7-7 to TRBJ2-3; the match to TRBD1 covers 11 bases. The CDR3 runs 14 residues. From germline, CDR1 is SSHAT and CDR2 FNYEAQ (reference sequence). With V trimmed by 5 bases and J by 4 bases, 2 bases remained unmatched. The CDR3 is CASSPGQGADTQYF. The CDR3 region has the DNA TGTGCCAGCAGCCCGGGACAGGGGGCAGATACGCAGTATTTT.

The chain has TRBV7-3 and TRBJ2-5; possible D gene TRBD2, 6 bases. Per the germline V gene, CDR1 is SGHTA and CDR2 is FQGTGA. This CDR3 has 15 amino acids. V lost 5 bases and J 3 bases, leaving 16 bases between the germline ends. In DNA, the CDR3 is TGTGCCAGCAGCCCAGTGGGGGGTACTGAAGAGACCCAGTACTTC. Amino acid sequence: CASSPVGGTEETQYF.

The chain has TRBV7-9 and TRBJ1-4; D is perhaps TRBD1 (6 bases). The CDR3 totals 14 residues. Germline lookup yields CDR1 SEHNR and CDR2 FQNEAQ (reference sequence). Trimming removed 7 bases from V and 5 bases from J, with 14 bases in between. The chain's CDR3 is CASNPGAPNEKLFF. The CDR3 bases are TGTGCCAGCAACCCAGGGGCACCCAATGAAAAACTGTTTTTT.

This chain links TRBV6-6 with TRBJ1-6; D not certain. Germline CDR1 is MNHNY and CDR2 is SVGAGI (reference sequence). V lost 10 bases to trimming and J lost 4 bases, with 14 bases between them. The CDR3 is 14 amino acids. CDR3 residues: CATMLGVYNSPLHF. The DNA of the CDR3 is TGTGCCACCATGTTGGGAGTGTATAATTCACCCCTCCACTTT.

The chain recombines TRBV19 with TRBJ2-7; D remains ambiguous. The CDR3 consists of 17 residues. V was cut by 2 bases and J by 2 bases, with 19 bases left in between. Germline V lookup: CDR1 LNHDA, CDR2 SQIVND (reference sequence). CDR3 sequence reads: CASSITNYTYGTYEQYF. The CDR3 DNA sequence: TGTGCCAGTAGTATAACCAACTATACATACGGTACCTACGAGCAGTACTTC.

This rearrangement joins TRBV6-5 to TRBJ1-2; maybe TRBD1 (6 bases). Per the germline V gene, CDR1 is MNHEY and CDR2 is SVGAGI. V was cut by 8 bases and J by 12 bases, with 19 bases left in between. This CDR3 has 12 amino acids. CDR3 nucleotide sequence: TGTGCCAGCGGAATCGACAGGCCCCCGGACACCTTC. Protein: CASGIDRPPDTF.

This sequence joins TRBV20-1 and TRBJ2-1; 9 bases line up with TRBD2. CDR1 and CDR2 (germline): DFQATT, SNEGSKA (reference sequence). This CDR3 is built from 11 residues. V dropped 6 bases and J dropped 16; count of bases not matched to a gene: 10. The CDR3 bases are TGCAGTGCCAGTGGGACGCGGGGGGGCTTCTTC. Its translation is CSASGTRGGFF.